Presented here are 2 T cell receptor beta chains from one specimen sequenced in a study of blood T cell repertoires in COVID-19. TCRdb keeps only in-frame clones here, not all; method: immunoSEQ multiplex PCR. This sample has 150,000 to 200,000 clones, with over 75% found just once. Sequenced input: peripheral blood. Receptor source: a man between 60 and 75 years old with acute or convalescent COVID-19.

The rearrangement joins TRBV7-9 to TRBJ2-3, with TRBD1 matching over 7 bases. This CDR3 spans 15 amino acids. Losses at the gene ends were 4 bases for V and 4 bases for J; bases not matched to a gene: 8. The germline CDR1 and CDR2 sequences are SEHNR and FQNEAQ (reference sequence). CDR3 bases: TGTGCCAGCAGCTCAAGCCGGGACAGAGCAGATACGCAGTATTTT. This encodes CASSSSRDRADTQYF.

The V gene is TRBV19, the J gene TRBJ2-1; D remains ambiguous. Germline V gene sequence: CDR1 LNHDA, CDR2 SQIVND (reference sequence). V dropped 3 bases and J dropped 2 bases, with 11 bases sitting between them. The length of the CDR3 is 15 residues. This CDR3 is CASSIVLAAYNEQFF. In DNA, the CDR3 is TGTGCCAGTAGTATTGTACTGGCGGCCTACAATGAGCAGTTCTTC. Full variable domain (outside the CDR3, taken from reference TRBV19 and TRBJ2-1): DGGITQSPKYLFRKEGQNVTLSCEQNLNHDAMYWYRQDPGQGLRLIYYSQIVNDFQKGDIAEGYSVSREKKESFPLTVTSAQKNPTAFYLCASSIVLAAYNEQFFGPGTRLTVL.